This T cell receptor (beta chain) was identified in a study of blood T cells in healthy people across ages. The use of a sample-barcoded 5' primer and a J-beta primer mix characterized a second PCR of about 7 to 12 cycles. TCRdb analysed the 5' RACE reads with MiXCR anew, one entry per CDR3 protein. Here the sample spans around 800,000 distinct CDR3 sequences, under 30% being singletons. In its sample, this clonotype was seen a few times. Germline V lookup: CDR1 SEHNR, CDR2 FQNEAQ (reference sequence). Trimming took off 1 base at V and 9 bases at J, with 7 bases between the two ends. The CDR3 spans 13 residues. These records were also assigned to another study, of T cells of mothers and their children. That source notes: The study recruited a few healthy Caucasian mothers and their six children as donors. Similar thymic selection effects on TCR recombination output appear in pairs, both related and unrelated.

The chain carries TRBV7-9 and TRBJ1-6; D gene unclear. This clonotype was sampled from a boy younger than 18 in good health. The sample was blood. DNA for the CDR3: TGTGCCAGCAGCTTAGGGTACTCTTCACCCCTCCACTTT. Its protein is CASSLGYSSPLHF.